Below, 21 T cell receptor beta chains from the same sample are listed, as sequenced in a study of cytotoxic CD8 clonotypes in ibrutinib-treated CLL. Only in-frame clones appear in the TCRdb table, and some are missing; sequencing was by immunoSEQ multiplex PCR. There are 330,000 or so clones in the sample; about 64% occur only once, and under 8% lies in the top ten. This sample comprised PBMCs, obtained after 36 months of ibrutinib treatment. These receptors originate from a human donor with chronic lymphocytic leukemia.

This clone was seen a handful of times. V is TRBV5-1 and J is TRBJ2-1, with D maybe TRBD2 (6 bases). CDR1 SGHRS and CDR2 YFSETQ come from the germline V gene. V was cut by 6 bases and J by 6 bases, with 13 bases left in between. The CDR3 contains 13 residues. This CDR3 reads CASTERRGNEQFF. Written as DNA, the CDR3 is TGCGCCAGCACCGAAAGGAGGGGCAATGAGCAGTTCTTC.

This clone was recorded only once. This chain joins TRBV25-1 and TRBJ2-5; 9 nucleotides agree with TRBD2. The CDR3 covers 16 residues. The J segment lost 3 bases and the V segment lost 1 base, leaving 6 bases of the junction unmatched. The V gene's germline CDR1 is MGHDK and CDR2 SYGVNS. This CDR3 is CASSEFAGLAKETQYF. The CDR3 DNA reads TGTGCCAGCAGTGAATTTGCCGGACTAGCGAAAGAGACCCAGTACTTC.

This chain connects TRBV7-2 to TRBJ1-5; 8 positions match TRBD1. J gave up 6 bases and V 5 bases, and 6 bases lay outside the gene matches. CDR3 length equals 14 residues. Germline CDR1 SGHTA, CDR2 FQGNSA. The CDR3 nucleotides read TGTGCCAGCAGCCTCCGCAGGGGGCTTCAGCCCCAGCATTTT. Translating it yields CASSLRRGLQPQHF.

The chain joins TRBV12-5 to TRBJ2-2; 9 positions agree with TRBD1. This CDR3 contains 15 residues. V lost 5 bases to trimming and J lost 7 bases; unmatched junction nucleotides: 8. Germline lookup yields CDR1 LGHNT and CDR2 FRNRAP. The CDR3 protein is CASGIVQGANGELFF. DNA for the CDR3: TGTGCTAGTGGTATTGTACAGGGGGCGAACGGGGAGCTGTTTTTT.

The chain recombines TRBV18 with TRBJ2-1; 10 bases fit TRBD1. Germline V gene sequence: CDR1 KGHSH, CDR2 LQKENI. The trim removed 3 bases at V and 7 bases at J, leaving 3 bases unmatched. The CDR3 runs to 14 residues. CDR3 sequence (DNA): TGTGCCAGCTCACCGCCGGGACAGGGGAATGAGCAGTTCTTC. This encodes CASSPPGQGNEQFF.

This clone was seen more than once but under ten times. The chain recombines TRBV28 with TRBJ2-3; perhaps TRBD2 as D (6 bases). V dropped 9 bases and J dropped 1 base, with 11 bases sitting between them. The CDR3 is made up of 13 amino acids. Germline V CDR1 and CDR2: MDHEN, SYDVKM. The CDR3 loop is CASTKRGTDTQYF. In DNA form, the CDR3 reads TGTGCCAGTACTAAGCGGGGCACAGATACGCAGTATTTT.

The chain employs TRBV20-1 and TRBJ2-3, with a possible D match to TRBD2 (5 bases). This CDR3 has 11 residues. In germline, CDR1 is DFQATT, CDR2 SNEGSKA (reference sequence). V gave up 5 bases and J gave up 4 bases, with 7 bases separating them. As DNA, the CDR3 is TGCAGTGCTCTGAGGGCAGATACGCAGTATTTT. Translated, it gives CSALRADTQYF.

The chain joins TRBV6-5 to TRBJ1-6; D may be TRBD1 (6 bases). The CDR3 runs to 16 residues. Germline lookup yields CDR1 MNHEY and CDR2 SVGAGI. Trimming pared 1 base from V and 7 bases from J, leaving 14 bases between. The CDR3: CASSYYPGQINSPLHF. CDR3 nucleotide sequence: TGTGCCAGCAGTTACTATCCCGGACAGATCAATTCACCCCTCCACTTT.

The rearrangement uses TRBV7-6 and TRBJ1-1; no clear D gene. This CDR3 has 13 amino acids. CDR1 is SGHVS and CDR2 is FNYEAQ in the germline V gene. The V end lost 2 bases, the J end lost 4 bases, and 8 bases lay between the germline ends. The CDR3 region has the DNA TGTGCCAGCAGCTTATCTCGGGCCACTGAAGCTTTCTTT. Encoded protein: CASSLSRATEAFF. Variable domain in full (rest from reference TRBV7-6 and TRBJ1-1): GAGVSQSPRYKVTKRGQDVALRCDPISGHVSLYWYRQALGQGPEFLTYFNYEAQQDKSGLPNDRFSAERPEGSISTLTIQRTEQRDSAMYRCASSLSRATEAFFGQGTRLTVV.

This clone was picked up a small number of times. The chain employs TRBV27 and TRBJ1-5; TRBD1 matches 9 bases. Germline loops: CDR1 MNHEY, CDR2 SMNVEV (reference sequence). The CDR3 runs 14 residues. The V segment lost 6 bases and the J segment 9 bases; nucleotides outside the gene matches: 9. In nucleotides, the CDR3 is TGTGCCAGCAGAAGTGGACAGGGGAGAGGGCCCCAGCATTTT. This gives the protein CASRSGQGRGPQHF.

CDR3 sequence reads: CASTPGFQVGYTF. DNA for the CDR3: TGTGCCAGCACCCCAGGGTTCCAAGTTGGCTACACCTTC. The gene calls are TRBV6-5 and TRBJ1-2; a possible D gene is TRBD1 (5 bases). The germline V and J ends were trimmed by 7 bases and 7 bases, with 16 bases remaining between them. From germline, CDR1 is MNHEY and CDR2 SVGAGI. This CDR3 has 13 residues.

The V call is TRBV19, the J call TRBJ1-1, with D hard to call. In germline, CDR1 is LNHDA, CDR2 SQIVND (reference sequence). The CDR3 is 17 amino acids. The V end lost 3 bases, the J end lost 0 bases, and 17 bases lay between the germline ends. The CDR3 DNA sequence: TGTGCCAGTAGTATCATTCGGCCAGAGGCGCTGAACACTGAAGCTTTCTTT. The encoded protein is CASSIIRPEALNTEAFF.

The rearrangement links TRBV7-8 to TRBJ2-1; D gene ambiguous. The germline V gene has CDR1 SGHVS and CDR2 FQNEAQ. The CDR3 is 17 residues long. V was cut by 1 base and J by 1 base, with 14 bases left in between. DNA of the CDR3: TGTGCCAGCAGCTTAGTGGCAAGGTGGAAGTCCTACAATGAGCAGTTCTTC. Its protein product is CASSLVARWKSYNEQFF. Together with reference TRBV7-8 and TRBJ2-1, the CDR3 gives the full variable domain: GAGVSQSPRYKVAKRGQDVALRCDPISGHVSLFWYQQALGQGPEFLTYFQNEAQLDKSGLPSDRFFAERPEGSVSTLKIQRTQQEDSAVYLCASSLVARWKSYNEQFFGPGTRLTVL.

Only one count was recorded for this clone. The genes are TRBV9 and TRBJ2-5; possibly TRBD1 or TRBD2 for D (5 bases each). CDR1 and CDR2 (germline): SGDLS, YYNGEE. The CDR3 has 15 residues. The V and J ends lost 4 bases and 5 bases respectively, with 18 bases between them. The CDR3 nucleotides are TGTGCCAGCAGCTCCCGGTCTGTGGGGGTGGAGACCCAGTACTTC. Protein product: CASSSRSVGVETQYF.

This clone came up a few times. V and J are TRBV9 and TRBJ1-2; 10 nucleotides agree with TRBD1. The V segment lost 3 bases and the J segment 6 bases; nucleotides outside the gene matches: 5. CDR3 length: 14 residues. The germline V gene encodes CDR1 SGDLS and CDR2 YYNGEE. The CDR3 is CASSAPGTGDGYTF. CDR3 nucleotides: TGTGCCAGCAGCGCCCCGGGGACAGGGGATGGCTACACCTTC.

The V gene is TRBV6-5, the J gene TRBJ1-4; 8 bases align to TRBD1. Trimming took 6 bases from V and 6 from J; bases not matched to a gene: 6. CDR1 is MNHEY, CDR2 SVGAGI, per germline. CDR3 length: 14 residues. The CDR3 loop is CASRPTGVYEKLFF. CDR3 nucleotide sequence: TGTGCCAGCAGACCGACAGGGGTATATGAAAAACTGTTTTTT.

The V gene is TRBV4-1, the J gene TRBJ1-1, with 7 nucleotides matching TRBD1. CDR1 is MGHRA, CDR2 YSYEKL, per germline. V lost 4 bases and J lost 2; bases outside the gene matches: 16. The CDR3 runs 18 residues. CDR3 amino acids: CASSLRQGGIMGNTEAFF. In nucleotides, the CDR3 is TGCGCCAGCAGCCTCCGACAGGGCGGGATTATGGGTAACACTGAAGCTTTCTTT.

This rearrangement joins TRBV5-5 to TRBJ1-3; 7 bases map to TRBD1. Looked up from germline, CDR1 is SGHKS and CDR2 is YYEKEE (reference sequence). The CDR3 totals 16 residues. V was clipped by 5 bases and J by 0 bases; unmatched bases: 8. The CDR3 here is CASSDRVHYSGNTIYF. Written as DNA, the CDR3 is TGTGCCAGCAGTGACAGGGTCCATTACTCTGGAAACACCATATATTTT. The variable domain in full, completed from reference TRBV5-5 and TRBJ1-3, reads DAGVTQSPTHLIKTRGQQVTLRCSPISGHKSVSWYQQVLGQGPQFIFQYYEKEERGRGNFPDRFSARQFPNYSSELNVNALLLGDSALYLCASSDRVHYSGNTIYFGEGSWLTVV.

This clone was found once. V is TRBV9 and J is TRBJ2-7; a weak D match, TRBD1 (5 bases). CDR3 length: 13 residues. Trimming shortened V by 3 bases and J by 3 bases, and 10 bases separated the two germline ends. Germline values: CDR1 SGDLS, CDR2 YYNGEE. This CDR3 is CASSGDSGYEQYF. CDR3 DNA: TGTGCCAGCAGCGGAGACAGTGGCTACGAGCAGTACTTC.

The chain joins TRBV9 to TRBJ2-2, with a possible D match to TRBD1 (5 bases). The V gene lost 2 bases and the J gene lost 6 bases, with 8 bases spanning the gap. The CDR3 runs to 13 residues. Germline V gives CDR1 SGDLS, CDR2 YYNGEE. In nucleotides, the CDR3 is TGTGCCAGCAGCGTCAGGGATGCCGGGGAGCTGTTTTTT. This gives the protein CASSVRDAGELFF.

CDR3 in DNA: TGTGCCAGCAGCTCCGGGACAGGGGGCTTCAATGAGCAGTTCTTC. This sequence encodes CASSSGTGGFNEQFF. This chain connects TRBV9 to TRBJ2-1; TRBD1 aligns across 12 bases. V dropped 4 bases and J dropped 6; count of bases not matched to a gene: 5. The CDR3 spans 15 residues. CDR1 and CDR2 from the germline V gene are SGDLS and YYNGEE.